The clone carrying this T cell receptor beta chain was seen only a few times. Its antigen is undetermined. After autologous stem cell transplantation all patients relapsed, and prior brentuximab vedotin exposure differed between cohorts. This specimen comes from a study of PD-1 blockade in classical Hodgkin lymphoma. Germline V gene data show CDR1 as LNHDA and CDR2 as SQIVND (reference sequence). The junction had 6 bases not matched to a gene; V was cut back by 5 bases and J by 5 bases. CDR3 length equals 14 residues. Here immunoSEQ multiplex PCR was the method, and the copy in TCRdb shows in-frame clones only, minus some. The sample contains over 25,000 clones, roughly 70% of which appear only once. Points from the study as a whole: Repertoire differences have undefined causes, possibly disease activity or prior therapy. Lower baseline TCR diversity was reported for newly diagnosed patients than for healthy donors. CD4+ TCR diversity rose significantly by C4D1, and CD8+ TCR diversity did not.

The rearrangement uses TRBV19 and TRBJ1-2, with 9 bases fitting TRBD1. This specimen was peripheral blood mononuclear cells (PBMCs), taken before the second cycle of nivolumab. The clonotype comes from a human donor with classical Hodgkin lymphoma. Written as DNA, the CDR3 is TGTGCCAGTAGTGCCGTGACAGGGGGGTATGGCTACACCTTC. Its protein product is CASSAVTGGYGYTF. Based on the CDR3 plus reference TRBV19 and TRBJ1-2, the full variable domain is DGGITQSPKYLFRKEGQNVTLSCEQNLNHDAMYWYRQDPGQGLRLIYYSQIVNDFQKGDIAEGYSVSREKKESFPLTVTSAQKNPTAFYLCASSAVTGGYGYTFGSGTRLTVV.